These 10 T cell receptor beta chains were sequenced from one sample in a study of T cell responses to AZD1222 COVID-19 vaccine (dated by TCRdb to about 2021). The time point label here, explained by the study, means: baseline before first vaccination. Libraries were made using the immunoSEQ multiplex PCR assay. What TCRdb holds here is the immuneACCESS table cut down to in-frame rearrangements. Part of the clones is not present; checked against another copy, under half of the missing clones reflect an unresolved V gene, and the others are unexplained. The sample records roughly 170,000 clones, approximately 90% of which are singletons. Of the sample, 2.5% to 3% is held by the ten largest clones. Specimen: peripheral blood, collected on day 0 of AZD1222 vaccination. The receptors come from an adult in good health.

This clone has a single count. The chain employs TRBV7-9 and TRBJ2-2; tentatively, D is TRBD2 (5 bases). Deletions cut 0 bases from V and 7 bases from J, with 18 bases between. The CDR3 loop spans 17 amino acids. Germline CDR1 reads SEHNR; CDR2 reads FQNEAQ (reference sequence). The CDR3 protein is CASSLAGSSQPIGELFF. CDR3 in DNA: TGTGCCAGCAGCTTAGCGGGGTCTAGCCAACCCATCGGGGAGCTGTTTTTT.

CDR3 amino acids: CASSLVEINEQFF. DNA for the CDR3: TGCGCCAGCAGCTTGGTGGAGATCAATGAGCAGTTCTTC. The J gene is TRBJ2-1, the V gene TRBV5-1, with D hard to call. CDR1 is SGHRS and CDR2 is YFSETQ in the germline V gene. The CDR3 length is 13 residues. V shed 0 bases and J shed 6 bases, with 7 bases lying between them.

The CDR3 DNA reads as TGTGCCAGCAGCGTAGGGCAGGGTTCGGACATTCAGTACTTC. Encoded protein: CASSVGQGSDIQYF. The V and J genes are TRBV9 and TRBJ2-4; D might be TRBD1 (5 bases). Germline CDR1 SGDLS, CDR2 YYNGEE. CDR3 length equals 14 residues. V was shortened by 0 bases and J by 8 bases, with 12 bases between the two germline ends. The full variable domain, completed using reference TRBV9 and TRBJ2-4, is DSGVTQTPKHLITATGQRVTLRCSPRSGDLSVYWYQQSLDQGLQFLIQYYNGEERAKGNILERFSAQQFPDLHSELNLSSLELGDSALYFCASSVGQGSDIQYFGAGTRLSVL.

The chain uses TRBV20-1 and TRBJ2-1; the D is unclear. This CDR3 is 11 amino acids long. The V and J ends lost 5 bases and 10 bases respectively, with 12 bases between them. Looked up from germline, CDR1 is DFQATT and CDR2 is SNEGSKA (reference sequence). CDR3 protein: CSAGYPEEQFF. The CDR3 DNA follows: TGCAGTGCTGGCTACCCGGAGGAGCAGTTCTTC.

V is TRBV5-1 and J is TRBJ1-2, with TRBD1 matching over 9 bases. Germline trimming cut 0 bases from V and 8 bases from J; bases unmatched to any gene: 5. The germline gives CDR1 SGHRS, CDR2 YFSETQ. This CDR3 region has 14 residues. In DNA, the CDR3 is TGCGCCAGCAGCTTGGCCGAGACAGGGGGAGGCTACACCTTC. Translated, it gives CASSLAETGGGYTF.

The chain combines TRBV6-5 with TRBJ1-1, with D unresolved. Germline-derived CDR1 and CDR2 are MNHEY and SVGAGI. Trimming removed 10 bases from V and 5 bases from J, with 23 bases in between. The CDR3 runs 15 residues. The CDR3 nucleotides are TGTGCCACCCTCGTATTGTTAGGCCGAGGGACTGAAGCTTTCTTT. Translating it yields CATLVLLGRGTEAFF.

This clone was seen more than once but under ten times. The chain has TRBV12-3 or TRBV12-4 and TRBJ2-7, with 8 bases identical to TRBD2. This CDR3 has 13 residues. V was pared by 7 bases and J by 7 bases, with 9 bases of the junction left unmatched. The CDR3 region has the DNA TGTGCCAGCACCGGATCGGGGGGGCGGGAGCAGTACTTC. Amino acid sequence: CASTGSGGREQYF.

The V and J genes are TRBV29-1 and TRBJ1-2; 11 bases match TRBD1. J gave up 8 bases and V 7 bases, and 6 bases lay outside the gene matches. The length of the CDR3 is 12 residues. Germline-derived CDR1 and CDR2 are SQVTM and ANQGSEA. This CDR3 is CSGGDRGLGYTF. In DNA, the CDR3 is TGCAGCGGAGGGGACAGGGGGTTAGGCTACACCTTC.

The chain couples TRBV6-2 or TRBV6-3 to TRBJ1-2; 9 bases map to TRBD1. The CDR3 loop spans 13 amino acids. V trimming: 6 bases; J trimming: 6 bases; junction bases outside the gene matches: 5. CDR1 is MNHEY and CDR2 is SVGEGT in the germline V gene. As DNA, the CDR3 is TGTGCCAGCAGCCGGGACAGGGCTGATGGCTACACCTTC. Protein product: CASSRDRADGYTF.

The sample holds one count of this clone. The chain couples TRBV4-3 to TRBJ2-5, with D maybe TRBD2 (5 bases). Germline values: CDR1 LGHNA, CDR2 YSLEER. The V end lost 0 bases, the J end lost 6 bases, and 11 bases lay between the germline ends. The CDR3 totals 14 residues. CDR3 in DNA: TGCGCCAGCAGCCAAGATGGGAGTGTTAAGACCCAGTACTTC. Amino acids: CASSQDGSVKTQYF.